This T cell receptor beta chain stems from a study of CD8 T cells in Susac syndrome. Overall study findings and caveats: The study admitted that it had a relatively small number of individuals in its TCR sequencing and HLA analysis.

This CDR3 is built from 20 residues. Trimming pared 6 bases from V and 8 bases from J, leaving 37 bases between. An amount of RNA that ranged from roughly 0.5 to 1 ug was reverse transcribed with random hexamers. The CDR3 of TCR beta was amplified by immunoSEQ multiplex PCR across 54 Vbeta and 13 Jbeta. TCRdb itself ran the immunoSEQ multiplex PCR reads through MiXCR, one entry per CDR3 protein. The sample consists of 100,000 to 150,000 distinct CDR3 sequences, 90% to 95% of them appearing once. About this clonotype itself: As yet, its antigen is unknown.

The sample comprised CD4+ T cells from PBMCs. This sequence joins TRBV23-1 and TRBJ1-1, with D maybe TRBD1 (6 bases). TRBV23-1 belongs to the ORF category, with a function that is uncertain. This TCR came from a human donor in good health. The DNA for the CDR3 is TGCGCCAGCAGGAACCAGGATCCAAACTCATCAGGGGACTTGATCTCAGAAGCTTTCTTT. Encoded protein: CASRNQDPNSSGDLISEAFF.